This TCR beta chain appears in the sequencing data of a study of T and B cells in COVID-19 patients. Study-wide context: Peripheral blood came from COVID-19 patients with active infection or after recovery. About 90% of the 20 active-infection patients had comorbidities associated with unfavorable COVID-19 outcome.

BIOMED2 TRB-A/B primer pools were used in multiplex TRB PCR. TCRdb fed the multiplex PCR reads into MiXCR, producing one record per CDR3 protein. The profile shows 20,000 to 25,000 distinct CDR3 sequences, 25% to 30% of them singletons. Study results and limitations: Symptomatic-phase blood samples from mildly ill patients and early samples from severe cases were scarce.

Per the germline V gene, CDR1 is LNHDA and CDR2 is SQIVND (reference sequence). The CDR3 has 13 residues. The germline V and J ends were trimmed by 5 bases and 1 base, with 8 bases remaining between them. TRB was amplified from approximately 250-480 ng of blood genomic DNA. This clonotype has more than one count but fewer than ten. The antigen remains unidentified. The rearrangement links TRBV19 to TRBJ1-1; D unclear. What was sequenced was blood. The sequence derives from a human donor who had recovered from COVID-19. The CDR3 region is CASSPWGNTEAFF. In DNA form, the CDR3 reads TGTGCCAGTAGTCCGTGGGGGAACACTGAAGCTTTCTTT.